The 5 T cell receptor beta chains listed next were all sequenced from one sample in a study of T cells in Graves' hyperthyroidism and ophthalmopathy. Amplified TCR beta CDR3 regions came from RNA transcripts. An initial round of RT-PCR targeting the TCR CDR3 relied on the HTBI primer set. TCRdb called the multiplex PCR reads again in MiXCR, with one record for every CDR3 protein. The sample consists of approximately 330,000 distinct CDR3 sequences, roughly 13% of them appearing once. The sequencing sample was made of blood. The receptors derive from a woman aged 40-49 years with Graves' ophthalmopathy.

CDR3 sequence (DNA): TGCAGTGCTAGAGAGTCTTCCAATGAGCAGTTCTTC. This codes for CSARESSNEQFF. The V and J genes are TRBV20-1 and TRBJ2-1; D unresolved. Between the trimmed V and J ends, which lost 0 bases and 6 bases, there was a span of 6 bases. CDR3 length: 12 residues. Germline CDR1 is DFQATT and CDR2 is SNEGSKA (reference sequence).

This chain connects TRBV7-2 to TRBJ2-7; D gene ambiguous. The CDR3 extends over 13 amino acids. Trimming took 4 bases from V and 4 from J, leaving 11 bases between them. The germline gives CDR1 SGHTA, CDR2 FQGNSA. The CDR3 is CASSSQSSYEQYF. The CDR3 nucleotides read TGTGCCAGCAGCTCACAGTCTTCGTACGAGCAGTACTTC.

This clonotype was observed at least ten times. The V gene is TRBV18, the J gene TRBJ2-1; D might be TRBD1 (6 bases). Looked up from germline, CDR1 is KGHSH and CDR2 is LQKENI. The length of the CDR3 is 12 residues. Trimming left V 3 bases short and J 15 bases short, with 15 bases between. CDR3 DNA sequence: TGTGCCAGCTCACCTGTACAGGGCGGTGGGTTCTTC. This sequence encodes CASSPVQGGGFF. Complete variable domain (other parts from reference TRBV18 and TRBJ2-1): NAGVMQNPRHLVRRRGQEARLRCSPMKGHSHVYWYRQLPEEGLKFMVYLQKENIIDESGMPKERFSAEFPKEGPSILRIQQVVRGDSAAYFCASSPVQGGGFFGPGTRLTVL.

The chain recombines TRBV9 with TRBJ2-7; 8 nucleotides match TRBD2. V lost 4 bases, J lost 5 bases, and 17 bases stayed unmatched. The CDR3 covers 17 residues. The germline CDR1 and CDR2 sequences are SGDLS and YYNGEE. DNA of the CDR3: TGTGCCAGCAGCTCCAGAGGTGGGACGGGGGGGCTTCACGAGCAGTACTTC. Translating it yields CASSSRGGTGGLHEQYF.

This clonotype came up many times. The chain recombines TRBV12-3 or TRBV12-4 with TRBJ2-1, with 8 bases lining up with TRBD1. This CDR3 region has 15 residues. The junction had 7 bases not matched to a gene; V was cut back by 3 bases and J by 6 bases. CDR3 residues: CASSLVGQGGNEQFF. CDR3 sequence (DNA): TGTGCCAGCAGTTTGGTAGGACAGGGAGGCAATGAGCAGTTCTTC.